The rows below give T cell receptor beta chains drawn from one sample of a study of lymphopenia after photon versus proton radiotherapy. Assay used: immunoSEQ multiplex PCR; TCRdb lists only in-frame clones, some missing. The data contain almost 30,000 clones, approximately 87% of them seen just once; the ten biggest clones take up over 45%. Material: peripheral blood, obtained from a patient treated with proton-based radiotherapy. These receptor sequences come from a woman aged 60-75 years with cholangiocarcinoma. Some clones in this sample may be carry-over from other donors' samples. Both conserved end residues are part of each CDR3. D genes are given only for firm matches. Not every row has a clone size; where given, it reads once, few, many or a size class.

d_call	clone_size	j_call	v_call	cdr3_aa	cdr3_nt
-	-	TRBJ2-6	TRBV30	CASLLDSGANVLTF	TGTGCCTCCTTGTTAGACTCTGGGGCCAACGTCCTGACTTTC
TRBD1	-	TRBJ1-5	TRBV27	CASSTATGGDNQPQHF	TGTGCCAGCAGTACCGCAACAGGGGGCGACAATCAGCCCCAGCATTTT
-	-	TRBJ2-1	TRBV9	CASGSWGNEQFF	TGTGCCAGCGGAAGCTGGGGCAATGAGCAGTTCTTC
TRBD1	-	TRBJ2-1	TRBV7-2	CASSLGQGAYNEQFF	TGTGCCAGCAGCTTAGGACAGGGGGCTTACAATGAGCAGTTCTTC
TRBD2	-	TRBJ2-5	TRBV7-2	CASSFARLAGGSGTQYF	TGTGCCAGCAGCTTCGCCCGACTAGCGGGGGGCTCTGGGACCCAGTACTTC
TRBD1	-	TRBJ2-3	TRBV18	CASSPGRGPDTQYF	TGTGCCAGCTCACCGGGCAGGGGGCCAGATACGCAGTATTTT
-	-	TRBJ1-5	TRBV5-1	CASSLEPYSNQPQHF	TGCGCCAGCAGCTTGGAGCCGTATAGCAATCAGCCCCAGCATTTT
TRBD2	-	TRBJ2-7	TRBV2	CASSAGVGSEQYF	TGTGCCAGCAGCGCGGGGGTGGGTTCCGAGCAGTACTTC
-	-	TRBJ2-2	TRBV5-1	CASSTRQNTGELFF	TGCGCCAGCAGCACCCGACAGAACACCGGGGAGCTGTTTTTT
-	-	TRBJ2-3	TRBV11-2	CASSLRSMTADTQYF	TGTGCCAGCAGCTTACGGAGCATGACCGCAGATACGCAGTATTTT
TRBD1	-	TRBJ1-1	TRBV19	CASSPLAGGGSTEAFF	TGTGCCAGTAGCCCCCTGGCAGGGGGCGGGAGCACTGAAGCTTTCTTT
-	once	TRBJ1-1	TRBV2	CASNSVGEATNTEAFF	TGTGCCAGCAATTCCGTGGGGGAAGCGACGAACACTGAAGCTTTCTTT
TRBD2	-	TRBJ2-7	TRBV19	CASSRFGGNSPDEQYF	TGTGCCAGTAGTAGGTTCGGGGGGAACAGCCCCGACGAGCAGTACTTC
-	-	TRBJ1-2	TRBV7-6	CASSLFHGGGSGYTF	TGTGCCAGCAGCTTATTCCATGGGGGCGGTAGTGGCTACACCTTC
-	-	TRBJ2-1	TRBV2	CASSTGRGSYNEQFF	TGTGCCAGCAGTACCGGGCGAGGCTCCTACAATGAGCAGTTCTTC
-	-	TRBJ1-4	TRBV6-1	CASSEGGTSGAKLFF	TGTGCCAGCAGTGAAGGGGGCACCTCGGGGGCAAAACTGTTTTTT
-	-	TRBJ2-7	TRBV15	CATSRRGTLDYEQYF	TGTGCCACCAGCAGGAGGGGGACACTAGACTACGAGCAGTACTTC
-	-	TRBJ1-2	TRBV13	CASSLGAPPDGYTF	TGTGCCAGCAGCTTAGGGGCTCCTCCCGATGGCTACACCTTC
-	-	TRBJ2-7	TRBV10-3	CAISDRDGPLSYEQYF	TGTGCCATCAGTGACCGGGACGGGCCGTTATCCTACGAGCAGTACTTC
TRBD1	-	TRBJ2-7	TRBV18	CASSGTGTHEQYF	TGTGCCAGCTCAGGGACAGGGACCCACGAGCAGTACTTC
TRBD2	-	TRBJ2-7	TRBV6-5	CASSLAGTRISYEQYF	TGTGCCAGCAGTTTGGCCGGGACTAGGATCTCCTACGAGCAGTACTTC
TRBD2	-	TRBJ2-3	TRBV10-1	CASPAGLGGGTDTQYF	TGCGCCAGCCCCGCCGGACTAGGCGGGGGCACAGATACGCAGTATTTT
TRBD2	-	TRBJ2-3	TRBV5-5	CASSRLAGGTDTQYF	TGTGCCAGCAGCCGACTAGCGGGGGGTACAGATACGCAGTATTTT
TRBD2	-	TRBJ2-3	TRBV2	CASSEVLAGPGDTQYF	TGTGCCAGCAGTGAAGTCCTAGCGGGGCCTGGGGATACGCAGTATTTT
TRBD1	-	TRBJ2-5	TRBV7-2	CASSLVRDRGRETQYF	TGTGCCAGCAGCTTAGTTCGGGACAGGGGGCGAGAGACTCAGTACTTC
TRBD2	-	TRBJ2-2	TRBV6-5	CASSSSGNAGELFF	TGTGCCAGCAGTTCCAGCGGGAACGCCGGGGAGCTGTTTTTT
-	-	TRBJ2-7	TRBV29-1	CSVVGDRFSYEQYF	TGCAGCGTTGTTGGTGACAGATTTTCCTACGAGCAGTACTTC
-	-	TRBJ1-5	TRBV5-1	CASSPDINSNQPQHF	TGCGCCAGCAGCCCGGACATTAATAGCAATCAGCCCCAGCATTTT
-	-	TRBJ2-7	TRBV4-3	CASSQQSSYEQYF	TGCGCCAGCAGCCAACAGAGCTCCTACGAGCAGTACTTC
-	few	TRBJ2-1	TRBV27	CASSLSAGWGTEQFF	TGTGCCAGCAGTTTATCGGCTGGCTGGGGGACAGAGCAGTTCTTC
-	-	TRBJ2-3	TRBV18	CASSPRTGQRSTDTQYF	TGTGCCAGCTCACCAAGGACGGGGCAGCGAAGCACAGATACGCAGTATTTT
-	once	TRBJ2-1	TRBV7-2	CASRSQGYNEQFF	TGTGCCAGCAGGTCGCAGGGTTACAATGAGCAGTTCTTC
TRBD2	once	TRBJ2-1	TRBV19	CASSIASGIGNEQFF	TGTGCCAGTAGTATAGCCAGCGGGATCGGAAATGAGCAGTTCTTC
-	-	TRBJ2-7	TRBV27	CASSLIGGRSYEQYF	TGTGCCAGCAGTTTAATAGGGGGACGCTCCTACGAGCAGTACTTC
-	-	TRBJ2-1	TRBV4-1	CASSPRGAGLYNEQFF	TGCGCCAGCAGCCCTCGGGGAGCGGGCCTTTACAATGAGCAGTTCTTC
TRBD1	-	TRBJ1-2	TRBV5-4	CASSFKDRVLGYTF	TGTGCCAGCAGCTTTAAGGACAGGGTCCTTGGCTACACCTTC
-	-	TRBJ2-1	TRBV7-7	CASSLELRGARGEQFF	TGTGCCAGCAGCTTGGAGCTGCGAGGGGCTAGAGGTGAGCAGTTCTTC
-	-	TRBJ2-5	TRBV18	CASSPPPGETQYF	TGTGCCAGCTCACCACCGCCGGGGGAGACCCAGTACTTC
-	-	TRBJ1-1	TRBV29-1	CSMQETENTEAFF	TGCAGCATGCAGGAGACAGAGAACACTGAAGCTTTCTTT
-	-	TRBJ1-6	TRBV7-6	CASSLGAGTGSPLHF	TGTGCCAGCAGCTTAGGGGCAGGGACTGGCTCACCCCTCCACTTT
-	-	TRBJ1-6	TRBV30	CAWSSSSYNSPLHF	TGTGCCTGGTCGTCGAGCTCCTATAATTCACCCCTCCACTTT
TRBD2	-	TRBJ2-1	TRBV9	CASSVDGGALEQFF	TGTGCCAGCAGCGTGGACGGGGGGGCCCTAGAGCAGTTCTTC
-	-	TRBJ2-1	TRBV5-5	CASSIRDNEQFF	TGTGCCAGCAGCATCCGGGACAATGAGCAGTTCTTC
-	-	TRBJ2-3	TRBV7-8	CASSFFGTDTQYF	TGTGCCAGCAGCTTTTTCGGAACAGATACGCAGTATTTT
-	-	TRBJ2-1	TRBV6-5	CASSRGTAYNEQFF	TGTGCCAGCAGTAGGGGTACCGCTTACAATGAGCAGTTCTTC
TRBD1	-	TRBJ2-1	TRBV2	CASLPGTGPNEQFF	TGTGCCAGCCTTCCCGGGACAGGACCCAATGAGCAGTTCTTC
TRBD1	-	TRBJ1-1	TRBV30	CAWSPTGLNTEAFF	TGTGCCTGGAGCCCGACAGGGTTGAACACTGAAGCTTTCTTT
-	-	TRBJ1-5	TRBV10-3	CAISERQGWNQPQHF	TGTGCCATCAGTGAGCGGCAGGGGTGGAATCAGCCCCAGCATTTT
TRBD1	-	TRBJ2-7	TRBV27	CASRRQGAYEQYF	TGTGCCAGCAGAAGACAGGGGGCGTACGAGCAGTACTTC
-	-	TRBJ1-4	TRBV5-1	CASSLGQSIEKLFF	TGCGCCAGCAGCTTGGGACAGTCAATTGAAAAACTGTTTTTT
-	-	TRBJ2-7	TRBV6-1	CASSESGIHEQYF	TGTGCCAGCAGTGAATCAGGGATACACGAGCAGTACTTC
-	-	TRBJ2-7	TRBV7-2	CASSLEDGGRARSEQYF	TGTGCCAGCAGCTTAGAGGACGGGGGGCGAGCTCGGTCCGAGCAGTACTTC
-	-	TRBJ2-1	TRBV7-6	CASSLGAGDNNEQFF	TGTGCCAGCAGCTTAGGGGCAGGGGATAACAATGAGCAGTTCTTC
TRBD1	-	TRBJ1-5	TRBV5-1	CASSLGTGVQPQHF	TGCGCCAGCAGCTTGGGGACAGGGGTTCAGCCCCAGCATTTT